The present entry profiles one T cell receptor (beta chain) with its context. The antigen is unknown. V gave up 5 bases and J gave up 9 bases; unmatched junction bases: 2. Germline V lookup: CDR1 SGHVS, CDR2 FQNEAQ. The CDR3 sequence is 13 residues long. This sample was included in a study of CD8+CD57+ T cells in acquired aplastic anemia. Overall study: The DNA of sorted CD4+ and CD8+ cells averaged approximately 2.9 ug. Mean read depth for CD4+ cells from healthy donors was some 11 million.

Overall study results and limits: Patients and controls turned out to have 25 to 35 CD8+ CDR3 sequences in common.

CDR3 and TCR beta VDJ profiling relied on genomic DNA as the template. Using its own MiXCR run on the reads, TCRdb lists one record per CDR3 protein. The sample contains around 200,000 distinct CDR3 sequences, 61% of which appear only once. This TCR was sampled from a human donor in good health. The sequenced sample was sorted CD4+, CD8+, or CD8+CD57+ T cells (not recorded which) from PBMCs. The rearrangement joins TRBV7-8 to TRBJ1-6, with 9 bases aligning to TRBD1. DNA for the CDR3: TGTGCCAGCAGCCAGACAGGGGGTTCACCCCTCCACTTT. It is translated as CASSQTGGSPLHF.